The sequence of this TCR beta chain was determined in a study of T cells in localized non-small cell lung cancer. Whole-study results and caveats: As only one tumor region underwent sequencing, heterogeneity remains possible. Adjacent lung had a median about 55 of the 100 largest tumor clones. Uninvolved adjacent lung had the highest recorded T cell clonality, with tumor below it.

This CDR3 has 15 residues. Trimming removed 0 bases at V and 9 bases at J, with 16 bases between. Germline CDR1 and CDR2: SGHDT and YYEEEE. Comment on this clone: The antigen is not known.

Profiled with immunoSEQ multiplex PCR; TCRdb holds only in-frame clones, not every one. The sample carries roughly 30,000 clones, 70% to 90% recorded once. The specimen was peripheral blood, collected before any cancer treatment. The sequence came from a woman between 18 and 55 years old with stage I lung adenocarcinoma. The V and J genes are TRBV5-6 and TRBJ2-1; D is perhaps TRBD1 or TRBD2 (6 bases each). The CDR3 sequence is CASSLDLTGRSEQFF. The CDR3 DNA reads TGTGCCAGCAGCTTGGATTTAACAGGGAGGAGTGAGCAGTTCTTC.